These T cell receptor beta chains were read from a single sample in a study of radiation and T cells in renal cell carcinoma. Measured with immunoSEQ multiplex PCR; TCRdb has only the in-frame clones, and not every one. The table lists around 130,000 clones, 88% of them singletons. Source: blood, taken from a patient whose treatment included radiotherapy and nephrectomy. Receptors originate from a woman in her seventies with renal cell carcinoma. Each CDR3 is given with its conserved first and last residue. D genes are given only for firm matches. Clone sizes are given selectively: once, few, many, or a class where the clone is expanded.

TRBV5-4	.	TRBJ1-2	TRBD1	TGTGCCAGCAGCTCCGGACAGGGGGCCCATGGCTACACCTTC	CASSSGQGAHGYTF
TRBV4-2	.	TRBJ2-1	.	TGTGCCAGCAGCCAAGATAACGCCGACGGTACCTACAATGAGCAGTTCTTC	CASSQDNADGTYNEQFF
TRBV30	.	TRBJ2-5	TRBD1	TGTGCCTGGAGTGTACAGGGGGGAGGGACCCAGTACTTC	CAWSVQGGGTQYF
TRBV9	.	TRBJ1-4	.	TGTGCCAGCAGCCCGCGAGGGAGACCAACTAATGAAAAACTGTTTTTT	CASSPRGRPTNEKLFF
TRBV5-4	.	TRBJ2-1	.	TGTGCCAGCAGCTCCGGGACAAACTACAATGAGCAGTTCTTC	CASSSGTNYNEQFF
TRBV19	once	TRBJ1-1	.	TGTGCCAGTATTGCCAGGACTCCAATGAACACTGAAGCTTTCTTT	CASIARTPMNTEAFF
TRBV9	.	TRBJ2-3	.	TGTGCCAGCAGCGTAGAAGGACATCCCACAGATACGCAGTATTTT	CASSVEGHPTDTQYF
TRBV27	.	TRBJ2-6	TRBD1	TGTGCCAGCAGGCTCAGGGGGTCCGGGGCCAACGTCCTGACTTTC	CASRLRGSGANVLTF
TRBV5-5	.	TRBJ1-6	.	TGTGCCAGCAGCTTGTCAAGCGGGGATAATTCACCCCTCCACTTT	CASSLSSGDNSPLHF
TRBV2	.	TRBJ1-2	.	TGTGCCAGCAGTGTGGACAGCCCCTATGGCTACACCTTC	CASSVDSPYGYTF
TRBV29-1	.	TRBJ2-2	.	TGCAGCGTTGGTCAGGGCCTAAACACCGGGGAGCTGTTTTTT	CSVGQGLNTGELFF
TRBV12-2	.	TRBJ1-4	.	TGTGCAAGTCGCTTAGGGAGCGGGACAGCTCATGAAAAACTGTTTTTT	CASRLGSGTAHEKLFF
TRBV19	.	TRBJ2-4	TRBD1	TGTGCCAGTAGTATAGGACAGGGCGCCCGGATTCAGTACTTC	CASSIGQGARIQYF
TRBV5-4	.	TRBJ2-5	.	TGTGCCAGCAGCTTCGGGAGCCGATCGGGCCAAGAGACCCAGTACTTC	CASSFGSRSGQETQYF
TRBV4-1	.	TRBJ2-5	TRBD1	TGCGCCAGCAGCCAAGGGCCGACAGGGTTGCAAGAGACCCAGTACTTC	CASSQGPTGLQETQYF
TRBV19	once	TRBJ1-2	.	TGTGCCAGTAGTGGCACAGCATATGGCTACACCTTC	CASSGTAYGYTF